These T cell receptor beta chains were read from a single sample in a study of a mutant IDH1 vaccine in newly diagnosed glioma. Assay used: immunoSEQ multiplex PCR; TCRdb lists only in-frame clones, some missing. This repertoire shows around 52,000 clones, roughly 78% found once; its top ten account for about 1.7%. Antigens for these TCRs are unknown. This specimen was PBMCs, taken from a glioma patient whose treatment included an IDH1 peptide vaccine. The receptors derive from a woman aged 40-49 years with glioma. The CDR3 runs from the conserved cysteine through the conserved F or W. The D gene is left open where the match is weak. The listing skips clone size in some rows; elsewhere it reads once, few, many or a size class.

j_call v_call d_call clone_size cdr3_nt cdr3_aa
TRBJ2-7 TRBV20-1 NA once TGCAGTGCTCCCAGGGGTGGCGAGCAGTACTTC CSAPRGGEQYF
TRBJ2-1 TRBV6-5 TRBD2 NA TGTGCCAGCAGTAGGACTAGCGGTTACAATGAGCAGTTCTTC CASSRTSGYNEQFF
TRBJ1-3 TRBV30 NA few TGTGCCTGGAGTGTCGATGGGGACACCATATATTTT CAWSVDGDTIYF
TRBJ2-7 TRBV7-8 NA few TGTGCCAGCAGCTTAAAGAGGACAGCCCAACTTCGGGACGAGCAGTACTTC CASSLKRTAQLRDEQYF
TRBJ2-5 TRBV7-2 NA NA TGTGCCAGCAGCTTAGCCGGGTCAGAGGGGCAAGAGACCCAGTACTTC CASSLAGSEGQETQYF
TRBJ2-5 TRBV5-4 TRBD2 NA TGTGCCAGCAGCCTACGGGGGGGAGAGACCCAGTACTTC CASSLRGGETQYF
TRBJ1-5 TRBV2 NA NA TGTGCCAGCAGGCGATACCCCAATCAGCCCCAGCATTTT CASRRYPNQPQHF
TRBJ2-1 TRBV6-5 NA NA TGTGCCAGCAGTTATAAGACCGAAAACAATGAGCAGTTCTTC CASSYKTENNEQFF
TRBJ1-1 TRBV11-2 NA once TGTGCCAGCAGCTTATCAGGGCCCACTGAAGCTTTCTTT CASSLSGPTEAFF
TRBJ2-7 TRBV6-1 TRBD1 NA TGTGCCAGCAGTGAAGGGACAGGGACCTACGAGCAGTACTTC CASSEGTGTYEQYF
TRBJ1-4 TRBV4-1 NA NA TGCGCCAGCAGCCAGCCGGGCTATCGAAATGAAAAACTGTTTTTT CASSQPGYRNEKLFF
TRBJ1-1 TRBV5-1 TRBD1 NA TGCGCCAGCAGCTTGGGTCTACAGGGGGGGACTGAAGCTTTCTTT CASSLGLQGGTEAFF
TRBJ1-1 TRBV30 NA few TGTGCCTGGAGTCCACGACAGCTGAACACTGAAGCTTTCTTT CAWSPRQLNTEAFF
TRBJ2-3 TRBV2 NA NA TGTGCCAGCAGTTCGCGAGTAAAGGATACGCAGTATTTT CASSSRVKDTQYF
TRBJ1-2 TRBV6-1 NA once TGTGCCAGCAGTGAAGTTGGACTGCCTGGGCGAGGCTACACCTTC CASSEVGLPGRGYTF
TRBJ1-5 TRBV7-8 NA few TGTGCCAGCTCGGAGGAGGGTAGTAGCAATCAGCCCCAGCATTTT CASSEEGSSNQPQHF
TRBJ1-5 TRBV4-1 NA NA TGCGCCAGCAGCCAAGATCGGGGCTACAATCAGCCCCAGCATTTT CASSQDRGYNQPQHF
TRBJ2-5 TRBV7-9 NA NA TGTGCCAGCAGCCCTGGACAAGGGGAGGAGACCGGGACCCAGTACTTC CASSPGQGEETGTQYF
TRBJ1-2 TRBV6-6 TRBD1 NA TGTGCCAGCAGTCCGCCGGACAGGGGAGTCTATGGCTACACCTTC CASSPPDRGVYGYTF
TRBJ1-3 TRBV5-5 NA NA TGTGCCAGCAGCCCGCCTTTGGTTGGAAACACCATATATTTT CASSPPLVGNTIYF
TRBJ2-3 TRBV10-2 TRBD2 NA TGCGCCAGCAGTCTCCCTGTCGGGGGGGGCCGTATCTCGACAGATACGCAGTATTTT CASSLPVGGGRISTDTQYF
TRBJ1-5 TRBV21-1 NA NA TGTGCCAGCAGCAAAATAACATGCCACCTTAATCAGCCCCAGCATTTT CASSKITCHLNQPQHF
TRBJ2-1 TRBV4-3 NA NA TGCGCCAGCAGCCGCCTCACTAGCTCCAATGAGCAGTTCTTC CASSRLTSSNEQFF
TRBJ1-6 TRBV9 NA NA TGTGCCAGCGGGGGGGAGGACTCACCCCTCCACTTT CASGGEDSPLHF
TRBJ2-1 TRBV2 TRBD1 NA TGTGCCAGCAGTGGGGTGAGGGCAGGGGGATACAATGAGCAGTTCTTC CASSGVRAGGYNEQFF
TRBJ2-5 TRBV4-2 NA NA TGTGCCAGCAGCCAAGATCCCGGAATACCCGAAGAGACCCAGTACTTC CASSQDPGIPEETQYF
TRBJ2-2 TRBV6-4 NA once TGTGCCAGCAGTCCGGGAACTTACCTCACCGGGGAGCTGTTTTTT CASSPGTYLTGELFF
TRBJ1-2 TRBV6-5 NA NA TGTGCCAGCAGTTACTCGGGGGGGAACTATGGCTACACCTTC CASSYSGGNYGYTF
TRBJ1-1 TRBV19 NA once TGTGCCAGTAGTATATTAGGGTATGGGACTGAAGCTTTCTTT CASSILGYGTEAFF
TRBJ2-1 TRBV29-1 NA NA TGCAGCGTTGGTTGGGGGGATGAGCAGTTCTTC CSVGWGDEQFF
TRBJ2-6 TRBV30 NA NA TGTGCCTGGAGTATGGCCTCTGGGGCCAACGTCCTGACTTTC CAWSMASGANVLTF
TRBJ2-4 TRBV29-1 TRBD2 few TGCAGCGTGTTGGGAGGGACGGCCAAAAACATTCAGTACTTC CSVLGGTAKNIQYF
TRBJ2-2 TRBV9 NA NA TGTGCCAGCACCACGTCAAAAAACACCGGGGAGCTGTTTTTT CASTTSKNTGELFF
TRBJ1-6 TRBV4-1 NA NA TGCGCCAGCAGCCAAGAAGGGCATAACTATTCACCCCTCCACTTT CASSQEGHNYSPLHF
TRBJ2-7 TRBV7-2 TRBD1 NA TGTGCCAGCAGCTTAGTGCCGGGACAGGGCTACGAGCAGTACTTC CASSLVPGQGYEQYF
TRBJ2-7 TRBV5-1 TRBD2 NA TGCGCCAGCAGAACCTCCGGGACTATTTCCTACGAGCAGTACTTC CASRTSGTISYEQYF
TRBJ1-5 TRBV7-2 NA NA TGTGCCAGCAGCTCGCAGTACAATCAGCCCCAGCATTTT CASSSQYNQPQHF
TRBJ2-1 TRBV19 TRBD1 NA TGTGCCAGTAGGCATCCAACAGGGGCAAGGGGATCTTACAATGAGCAGTTCTTC CASRHPTGARGSYNEQFF
TRBJ1-2 TRBV5-1 NA NA TGCGCCAGCAGCTTGGAGGGACGGAGCCATGGCTACACCTTC CASSLEGRSHGYTF
TRBJ1-4 TRBV6-1 NA NA TGTGCCAGCAGTGAACTGGAGAGGGGAGGCAAACTGTTTTTT CASSELERGGKLFF
TRBJ1-3 TRBV25-1 TRBD1 few TGTGCCAGCAGTGAATATGGGACAGCTGGAAACACCATATATTTT CASSEYGTAGNTIYF
TRBJ1-1 TRBV7-6 NA NA TGTGCCAGCAGCTACAGGGAAGGCACTGAAGCTTTCTTT CASSYREGTEAFF
TRBJ1-1 TRBV18 NA few TGTGCCAGCTCAGCCACTCGATATACTGAAGCTTTCTTT CASSATRYTEAFF
TRBJ2-5 TRBV11-2 NA NA TGTGCCAGCAGCCCCCGACCCAGGGTGGAGACCCAGTACTTC CASSPRPRVETQYF
TRBJ2-3 TRBV27 TRBD2 NA TGTGCCAGCGGGGAACTAGCGGGGGTAACGTATACGCAGTATTTT CASGELAGVTYTQYF
TRBJ2-5 TRBV4-1 TRBD1 NA TGCGCCAGCAGCCGGGCGGGACAGGGCTTGGAGACCCAGTACTTC CASSRAGQGLETQYF
TRBJ1-2 TRBV5-1 TRBD1 few TGCGCCAGCAGCCGTGGACAGGGGGGTGGCTACACCTTC CASSRGQGGGYTF
TRBJ1-1 TRBV2 NA few TGTGCCAGCAGTGAGCGACGGACACGGGCCACTGAAGCTTTCTTT CASSERRTRATEAFF
TRBJ2-3 TRBV20-1 NA NA TGCAGTGCTAGACCCGGAGATACGCAGTATTTT CSARPGDTQYF
TRBJ1-5 TRBV19 NA few TGTGCCAGCACGGTGGGGCAGGACCTGTCCCAGCATTTT CASTVGQDLSQHF
TRBJ1-4 TRBV6-1 NA few TGTGCCAGCAATACAGGTCCAACTAATGAAAAACTGTTTTTT CASNTGPTNEKLFF
TRBJ2-3 TRBV6-5 TRBD2 NA TGTGCCAGCAGTTCCGGCGGGGGTACGCAGTATTTT CASSSGGGTQYF
TRBJ1-1 TRBV7-8 NA NA TGTGCCAGCAGCCGCGGTGAGTGGAACACTGAAGCTTTCTTT CASSRGEWNTEAFF
TRBJ2-5 TRBV30 NA once TGTGCCTGGAGGTGGGGGTCAGGGCGAAGGGAGACCCAGTACTTC CAWRWGSGRRETQYF
TRBJ1-2 TRBV29-1 NA NA TGCAGCGTTGTTAGCCAGATATATGGCTACACCTTC CSVVSQIYGYTF
TRBJ1-3 TRBV5-1 TRBD1 NA TGCGCCAGCAGCCCAGGGGGCTCTGGAAACACCATATATTTT CASSPGGSGNTIYF
TRBJ1-3 TRBV10-3 NA NA TGTGCCACCACAGCCGGGGCAACTGGAAACACCATATATTTT CATTAGATGNTIYF
TRBJ1-3 TRBV14 NA few TGTGCCAGCGCCCAAGTCAGAGGAAACACCATATATTTT CASAQVRGNTIYF
TRBJ1-4 TRBV4-2 TRBD1 NA TGTGCCAGCAGCCCGCAATGGAGGGGGCTGGGGGAAAAACTGTTTTTT CASSPQWRGLGEKLFF
TRBJ1-5 TRBV2 NA NA TGTGCCAGCAAGGTCAGCGTGGGTTCCCCTCAGCCCCAGCATTTT CASKVSVGSPQPQHF